The 9 T cell receptor beta chains in this list originate from one sample, sequenced in a study of blood T cell repertoires in COVID-19. The method was immunoSEQ multiplex PCR; TCRdb's version includes in-frame clones alone and lacks a portion of them. This sample has 100,000 to 150,000 clones, with about 70% found just once. The sample consisted of peripheral blood. The source is a woman between 70 and 85 years old with acute or convalescent COVID-19.

The chain combines TRBV5-4 with TRBJ1-1; D is unresolved. V was shortened by 5 bases and J by 1 base, with 9 bases between the two germline ends. The V gene's germline CDR1 is SGHNT and CDR2 YYREEE (reference sequence). This CDR3 has 13 residues. As DNA, the CDR3 is TGTGCCAGCAGGCCCCCGGGGAACACTGAAGCTTTCTTT. Amino acids: CASRPPGNTEAFF.

This clone came up a few times. V is TRBV28 and J is TRBJ2-1; 8 positions match TRBD2. V shed 9 bases and J 2 bases; nucleotides not matched to a gene: 12. CDR1 is MDHEN and CDR2 is SYDVKM in the germline V gene. The CDR3 extends over 16 amino acids. The CDR3 sequence is CASIPIRGRTYNEQFF. The DNA of the CDR3 is TGTGCCAGTATCCCGATACGCGGGAGGACCTACAATGAGCAGTTCTTC.

The V and J genes are TRBV29-1 and TRBJ2-1; 11 bases map to TRBD2. The CDR3 sequence is 15 residues long. The germline CDR1 and CDR2 sequences are SQVTM and ANQGSEA. Losses at the gene ends were 7 bases for V and 7 bases for J; bases not matched to a gene: 12. In nucleotides, the CDR3 is TGCAGCGCTACAGACCCGGGGACTAGCGGTAATGAGCAGTTCTTC. Protein sequence: CSATDPGTSGNEQFF.

The V call is TRBV5-8, the J call TRBJ2-2; TRBD1 is a possible D gene (6 bases). Germline V gives CDR1 SGHTS, CDR2 YDEGEE. This CDR3 spans 16 amino acids. Deletions cut 2 bases from V and 7 bases from J, with 18 bases between. CDR3 DNA: TGTGCCAGCAGCTTTGGCTATGGCAGGGGTAGCGGGGAGCTGTTTTTT. It codes for CASSFGYGRGSGELFF.

This rearrangement joins TRBV24-1 to TRBJ2-1, with a possible D match to TRBD1 (6 bases). Germline V gene lookup returns CDR1 KGHDR and CDR2 SFDVKD. This CDR3 contains 17 residues. The V end lost 5 bases, the J end lost 6 bases, and 22 bases lay between the germline ends. The CDR3 region has the DNA TGTGCCACCAGTGCCGCGGTACAGGGAAAGTCGGGCAATGAGCAGTTCTTC. Amino acids: CATSAAVQGKSGNEQFF.

The chain employs TRBV2 and TRBJ2-7; a possible D gene is TRBD2 (5 bases). Germline loops: CDR1 SNHLY, CDR2 FYNNEI. The CDR3 is made up of 12 amino acids. The V gene lost 7 bases and the J gene lost 2 bases, with 9 bases spanning the gap. The CDR3 nucleotides are TGTGCCAGCAACGGAGGCCCCTACGAGCAGTACTTC. It specifies CASNGGPYEQYF.

This sequence joins TRBV21-1 and TRBJ1-4. TRBV21-1 is shown as a pseudogene. CDR3 length: 15 amino acids. The CDR3 bases are TGTGCCAGCAGCTTTCGGCGGGAAGCTAATGAAAAACTGTTTTTT. Amino acids: CASSFRREANEKLFF.

The chain joins TRBV6-5 to TRBJ1-3, with unresolved D. The V end lost 7 bases, the J end lost 3 bases, and 16 bases lay between the germline ends. CDR3 length equals 15 residues. CDR1 is MNHEY and CDR2 is SVGAGI in the germline V gene. The DNA for the CDR3 is TGTGCCAGCAAGTTAGCCGGATCAGTTGGAAACACCATATATTTT. It codes for CASKLAGSVGNTIYF.

V gene TRBV9 combines with J gene TRBJ1-1; D unclear. Germline-derived CDR1 and CDR2 are SGDLS and YYNGEE. This CDR3 has 16 amino acids. Trimming cost V 3 bases and J 3 bases, with 18 bases left between them. CDR3 sequence (DNA): TGTGCCAGCAGCGCGTACTTGGTAAGCGGGGACACTGAAGCTTTCTTT. This translates into CASSAYLVSGDTEAFF.